These 13 T cell receptor beta chains originate from one sample sequenced in a study of cytomegalovirus exposure and HLA in healthy donors. The PCR had 60 Vbeta and 13 Jbeta primers. Assay used: immunoSEQ multiplex PCR; TCRdb lists only in-frame clones, some missing. The sample has about 90,000 clones, roughly 80% seen once. Material for sequencing was PBMCs. The source of these receptors is a woman in her thirties or forties in good health and CMV-seropositive.

The chain carries TRBV5-1 and TRBJ1-1; a possible D gene is TRBD1 (5 bases). CDR1 is SGHRS, CDR2 YFSETQ, per germline. CDR3 length: 13 amino acids. The V and J ends lost 3 bases and 3 bases respectively, with 9 bases between them. CDR3 nucleotides: TGCGCCAGCAGCTCCAAAGGGGACACTGAAGCTTTCTTT. This codes for CASSSKGDTEAFF.

The V call is TRBV29-1, the J call TRBJ2-5; 9 bases line up with TRBD1. The J call may be incorrect, as the DNA end agrees better with TRBJ2-7. Germline CDR1 and CDR2: SQVTM and ANQGSEA. The length of the CDR3 is 18 residues. The CDR3, as DNA: TGCAGCGTTGACGATTACCCTAAGACAGGGGGAAGCTCCTACGAGCAGTACTTC. It yields the protein CSVDDYPKTGGSSYEQYF.

V and J are TRBV11-3 and TRBJ2-2, with D maybe TRBD2 (5 bases). V was trimmed by 5 bases and J by 6 bases, leaving 19 bases between them. This CDR3 is 16 amino acids long. Per germline, CDR1 SGHNT and CDR2 YENEEA. DNA of the CDR3: TGTGCCAGCAGCCCACGATGGCGGGTACCGGCCGGGGAGCTGTTTTTT. Its translation: CASSPRWRVPAGELFF.

V and J are TRBV28 and TRBJ1-4; TRBD1 aligns across 7 bases. The CDR3 is 13 amino acids. J was trimmed by 4 bases and V by 7 bases; bases with no gene match: 3. In germline, CDR1 is MDHEN, CDR2 SYDVKM. CDR3 DNA sequence: TGTGCCAGCAAGGGACAGCTTAATGAAAAACTGTTTTTT. Its protein is CASKGQLNEKLFF.

Only a few counts were recorded for this clone. The chain is built from TRBV7-9 and TRBJ2-3, with 8 bases identical to TRBD1. J gave up 0 bases and V 5 bases, and 4 bases lay outside the gene matches. This CDR3 is 15 amino acids long. Germline CDR1 and CDR2: SEHNR and FQNEAQ (reference sequence). This chain's CDR3 is CASSPGGLSTDTQYF. In DNA form, the CDR3 reads TGTGCCAGCAGCCCAGGGGGCCTTAGCACAGATACGCAGTATTTT.

V and J are TRBV7-6 and TRBJ2-1; TRBD2 might be the D (5 bases). Germline V gives CDR1 SGHVS, CDR2 FNYEAQ. The CDR3 consists of 13 residues. V lost 2 bases to trimming and J lost 5 bases, with 7 bases between them. The CDR3: CASSLFGDNEQFF. The CDR3 region has the DNA TGTGCCAGCAGCTTATTCGGGGACAATGAGCAGTTCTTC.

A few counts support this clone. The gene calls are TRBV27 and TRBJ1-4, with 7 bases fitting TRBD1. V shed 1 base and J 8 bases; nucleotides not matched to a gene: 4. The germline V gene has CDR1 MNHEY and CDR2 SMNVEV (reference sequence). The CDR3 sequence is 14 residues long. The CDR3 sequence: CASSLFRGEEKLFF. The CDR3 bases are TGTGCCAGCAGTTTATTCAGGGGGGAAGAAAAACTGTTTTTT.

The chain employs TRBV4-1 and TRBJ2-5; perhaps TRBD1 as D (6 bases). Trimming stripped 1 base from V and 4 bases from J, with 13 bases between. The CDR3 contains 15 residues. Germline CDR1 MGHRA, CDR2 YSYEKL. CDR3 DNA sequence: TGCGCCAGCAGCCAAGGGACAGACCCCAGAGAGACCCAGTACTTC. Protein: CASSQGTDPRETQYF.

The rearrangement links TRBV27 to TRBJ2-6, with 10 nucleotides matching TRBD2. CDR3 length: 17 residues. V lost 6 bases to trimming and J lost 1 base; unmatched junction nucleotides: 6. Germline CDR1 MNHEY, CDR2 SMNVEV (reference sequence). The CDR3 reads CASSIGLADSGANVLTF. CDR3 bases: TGTGCCAGCAGCATAGGACTAGCGGATTCTGGGGCCAACGTCCTGACTTTC.

J is TRBJ2-7 and V is TRBV2; TRBD2 matches 12 bases. Germline V gene sequence: CDR1 SNHLY, CDR2 FYNNEI. The junction had 7 bases not matched to a gene; V was cut back by 4 bases and J by 6 bases. This CDR3 is 15 amino acids long. The CDR3 nucleotides are TGTGCCAGCAGTGTTGGAGCTAGCGGGAGGGGCGAGCAGTACTTC. It codes for CASSVGASGRGEQYF.

This clone appeared a few times. The V gene is TRBV21-1, the J gene TRBJ2-6; the table calls TRBD1, which could not be checked here. TRBV21-1 is shown as a pseudogene. The CDR3 is 19 residues long. CDR3 coding DNA: TGTGCCAGCAGCGTCCCACAGGGGGCGCGTAAGGCTGGGGCCAACGTCCTGACTTTC. This gives the protein CASSVPQGARKAGANVLTF.

The rearrangement uses TRBV30 and TRBJ2-3, with 8 nucleotides matching TRBD2. Germline lookup yields CDR1 GTSNPN and CDR2 SVGIG (reference sequence). V gave up 3 bases and J gave up 0 bases; unmatched junction bases: 5. The CDR3 has 15 residues. The CDR3 sequence is CAWSERGISTDTQYF. CDR3 sequence (DNA): TGTGCCTGGAGCGAGCGGGGGATTAGCACAGATACGCAGTATTTT.

The V gene is TRBV27, the J gene TRBJ2-1, with D perhaps matching TRBD2 (6 bases). CDR1 MNHEY and CDR2 SMNVEV come from the germline V gene (reference sequence). Trimming removed 4 bases at V and 8 bases at J, with 21 bases between. The CDR3 contains 16 residues. The DNA of the CDR3 is TGTGCCAGCAGTTCGCTAGAGGGAGGCCTGATCTATGAGCAGTTCTTC. It encodes CASSSLEGGLIYEQFF.